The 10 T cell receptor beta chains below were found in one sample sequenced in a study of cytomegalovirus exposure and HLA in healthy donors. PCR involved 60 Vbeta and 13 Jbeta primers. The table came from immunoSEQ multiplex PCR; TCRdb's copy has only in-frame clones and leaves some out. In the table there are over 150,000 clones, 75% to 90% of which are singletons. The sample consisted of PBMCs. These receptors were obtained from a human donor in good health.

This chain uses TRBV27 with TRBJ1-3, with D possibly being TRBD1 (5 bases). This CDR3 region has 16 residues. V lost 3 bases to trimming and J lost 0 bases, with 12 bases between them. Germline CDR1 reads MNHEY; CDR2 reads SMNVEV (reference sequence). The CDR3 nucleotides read TGTGCCAGCAGTTTGTTGGGGGGTTTCTCTGGAAACACCATATATTTT. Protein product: CASSLLGGFSGNTIYF.

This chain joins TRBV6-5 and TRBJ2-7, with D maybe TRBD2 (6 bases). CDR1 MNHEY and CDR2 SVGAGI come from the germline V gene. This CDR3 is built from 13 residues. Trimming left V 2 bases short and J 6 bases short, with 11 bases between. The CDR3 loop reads CASSYTGLIEQYF. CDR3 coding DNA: TGTGCCAGCAGTTACACGGGACTGATCGAGCAGTACTTC.

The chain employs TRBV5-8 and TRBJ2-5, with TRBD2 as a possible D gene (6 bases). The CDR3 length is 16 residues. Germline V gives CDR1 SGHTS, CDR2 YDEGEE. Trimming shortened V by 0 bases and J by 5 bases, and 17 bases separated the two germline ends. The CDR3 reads CASSLVSGSGRETQYF. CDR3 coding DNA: TGTGCCAGCAGCTTGGTCTCCGGTAGCGGACGGGAGACCCAGTACTTC.

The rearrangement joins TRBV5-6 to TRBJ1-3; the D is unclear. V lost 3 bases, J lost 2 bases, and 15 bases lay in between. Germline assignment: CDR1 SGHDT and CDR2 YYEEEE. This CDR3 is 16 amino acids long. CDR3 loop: CASSSLRKLTGNTIYF. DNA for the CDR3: TGTGCCAGCAGCTCGCTACGAAAATTAACTGGAAACACCATATATTTT.

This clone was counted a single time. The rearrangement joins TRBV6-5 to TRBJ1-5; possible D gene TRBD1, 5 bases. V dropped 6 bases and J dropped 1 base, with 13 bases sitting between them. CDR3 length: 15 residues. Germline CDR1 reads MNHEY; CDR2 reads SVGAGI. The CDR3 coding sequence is TGTGCCAGCAGCCGACTCGGGGGAAGCAATCAGCCCCAGCATTTT. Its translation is CASSRLGGSNQPQHF.

The CDR3 loop is CASSSLSYNEQFF. Here the CDR3 DNA reads TGTGCCAGCAGTTCACTATCCTACAATGAGCAGTTCTTC. J is TRBJ2-1 and V is TRBV27; D not resolved. The CDR3 spans 13 residues. V was trimmed by 4 bases and J by 1 base, leaving 5 bases between them. The germline gives CDR1 MNHEY, CDR2 SMNVEV (reference sequence).

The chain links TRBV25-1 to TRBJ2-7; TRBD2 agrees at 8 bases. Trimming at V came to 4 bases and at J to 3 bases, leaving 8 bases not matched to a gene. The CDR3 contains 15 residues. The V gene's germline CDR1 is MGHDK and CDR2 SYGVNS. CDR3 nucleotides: TGTGCCAGCAGTGCCTCCGGGACTAGTATCTACGAGCAGTACTTC. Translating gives CASSASGTSIYEQYF.

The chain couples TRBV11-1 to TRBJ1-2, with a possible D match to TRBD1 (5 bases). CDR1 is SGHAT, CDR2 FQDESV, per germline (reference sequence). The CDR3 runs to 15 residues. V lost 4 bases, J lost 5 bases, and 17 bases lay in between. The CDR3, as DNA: TGTGCCAGCAGCTCAGAAGATCAGGGAAAGTATGGCTACACCTTC. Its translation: CASSSEDQGKYGYTF.

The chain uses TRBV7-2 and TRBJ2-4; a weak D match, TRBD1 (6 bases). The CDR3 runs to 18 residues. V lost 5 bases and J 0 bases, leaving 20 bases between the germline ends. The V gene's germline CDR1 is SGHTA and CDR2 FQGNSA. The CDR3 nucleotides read TGTGCCAGCAGCGTCTCCGGGACACACTACGTAGCCAAAAACATTCAGTACTTC. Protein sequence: CASSVSGTHYVAKNIQYF.

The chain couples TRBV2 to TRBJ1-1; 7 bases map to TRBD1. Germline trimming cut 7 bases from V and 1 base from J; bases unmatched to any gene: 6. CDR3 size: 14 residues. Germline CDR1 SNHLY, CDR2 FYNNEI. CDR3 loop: CASTEGGANTEAFF. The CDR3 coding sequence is TGTGCCAGCACAGAAGGGGGCGCGAACACTGAAGCTTTCTTT.